A selection of T cell receptor beta chains follows, all from one sample in a study of graft-versus-host responses after intestinal transplantation. The antigens for these receptors are not known. This table comes from immunoSEQ multiplex PCR, and its TCRdb copy is limited to in-frame clones, with some not included. This sample carries 41,000 or so clones, approximately 96% of them seen once, and the ten largest clones take more than 0.45%. Sequencing was performed on unstimulated CD8+ T cells sorted from spleen or lymph node cells, taken before transplant. The receptors originated from a human donor who was the organ donor for an intestinal transplant. Each CDR3 is given with its conserved first and last residue. The D gene is left open where the match is weak. Only part of the rows carry a size: once, few, many, or a class if the clone is expanded.

j_gene,abundance,d_gene,v_gene,CDR3nt,CDR3aa
TRBJ2-7,once,-,TRBV9,TGTGCCAGCAGCGCGGCAGACGGTTCGACCTACGAGCAGTACTTC,CASSAADGSTYEQYF
TRBJ2-7,-,-,TRBV7-9,TGTGCCAGCAGCCTCACACAGACTTACGAGCAGTACTTC,CASSLTQTYEQYF
TRBJ2-1,-,TRBD2,TRBV30,TGTGCCTGGAGTCCCCTAGGACTAGCCTTAAATGAGCAGTTCTTC,CAWSPLGLALNEQFF
TRBJ1-5,-,-,TRBV19,TGTGCCAGTAGGATGGGAGAATATAGCAATCAGCCCCAGCATTTT,CASRMGEYSNQPQHF
TRBJ2-1,-,-,TRBV5-4,TGTGCCAGCAGCTTGGCCCCAGGGGGGGCCGGGGATGAGCAGTTCTTC,CASSLAPGGAGDEQFF
TRBJ2-7,-,TRBD1,TRBV10-2,TGCGCCAGCAGTGGGTGGGACAGCTCCTACGAGCAGTACTTC,CASSGWDSSYEQYF
TRBJ2-4,once,-,TRBV4-3,TGCGCCAGCAGTCGTTTTCACCCGGGACAACATCTAGCCAAAAACATTCAGTACTTC,CASSRFHPGQHLAKNIQYF
TRBJ2-5,-,TRBD1,TRBV7-2,TGTGCCAGCAGCATATGGACAGGGATGGTTGCCCAGTACTTC,CASSIWTGMVAQYF
TRBJ1-1,-,-,TRBV25-1,TGTGCCAGCAGTGGTAGGGGCAACACTGAAGCTTTCTTT,CASSGRGNTEAFF
TRBJ2-7,-,-,TRBV4-2,TGTGCCAGCAGCCAAAACCTTAGGGTTTACGAGCAGTACTTC,CASSQNLRVYEQYF
TRBJ2-1,once,-,TRBV5-1,TGCGCCAGCAGCCCCGGGCCGAATGAGCAGTTCTTC,CASSPGPNEQFF
TRBJ2-2,-,-,TRBV6-5,TGTGCCAGCAGTTACCCCCTGGGGGAGCTGTTTTTT,CASSYPLGELFF
TRBJ2-7,-,-,TRBV6-7,TGTGCCAGCGTCCACGAGCAGTACTTC,CASVHEQYF
TRBJ2-1,once,-,TRBV6-5,TGTGCCAGCAGTTACTCGGCGGGGAGCTCCTACAATGAGCAGTTCTTC,CASSYSAGSSYNEQFF
TRBJ2-1,-,TRBD2,TRBV19,TGTGCCAGTAGTATATTTAGCGGGGGCTACAATGAGCAGTTCTTC,CASSIFSGGYNEQFF
TRBJ2-5,-,TRBD2,TRBV10-3,TGTGCCATCAGTGAGTCGAGAACTAGCGGGTACCAAGAGACCCAGTACTTC,CAISESRTSGYQETQYF
TRBJ2-5,-,-,TRBV7-6,TGTGCCAGCAGCTTATCGGAGGATTTGGAAGAGACCCAGTACTTC,CASSLSEDLEETQYF
TRBJ2-1,-,-,TRBV5-5,TGTGCCAGCAGCTGGACGGTATTAGCCCTCAGGGCCAATGAGCAGTTCTTC,CASSWTVLALRANEQFF
TRBJ2-5,once,-,TRBV19,TGTGCCAGTAGTATCGGGACTCTACAAGAGACCCAGTACTTC,CASSIGTLQETQYF
TRBJ1-1,-,-,TRBV6-9,TGTGCCAGCATCCCCCCTCCAGGGGTGGCTTTCTTT,CASIPPPGVAFF
TRBJ2-3,-,-,TRBV5-1,TGCGCCAGCAGCTTGGGGCCCTCCGGCCGGACAGATACGCAGTATTTT,CASSLGPSGRTDTQYF
TRBJ2-1,-,TRBD1,TRBV6-5,TGTGCCAGTTCGTCTTCCGGGACAGGGTATACTGAGCAGTTCTTC,CASSSSGTGYTEQFF
TRBJ2-3,-,-,TRBV10-1,TGCGCCAGCAGTGAGCCCGGGGATACGCAGTATTTT,CASSEPGDTQYF
TRBJ1-2,-,-,TRBV9,TGTGCCAGCAGCGTAGCTAAGGAAGGGGTATATGGCTACACCTTC,CASSVAKEGVYGYTF
TRBJ2-2,-,TRBD1,TRBV11-3,TGTGCCAGCAGCATCAAGACAGGGGGCAACACCGGGGAGCTGTTTTTT,CASSIKTGGNTGELFF
TRBJ2-7,-,TRBD1,TRBV7-9,TGTGCCAGGGGACGGGCAGGGGGCTTTAACGAGCAGTACTTC,CARGRAGGFNEQYF
TRBJ1-1,-,-,TRBV14,TGTGCCAGCAGCCAAGTGGGACACCTTGGGGCAGCTACGAACACTGAAGCTTTCTTT,CASSQVGHLGAATNTEAFF
TRBJ1-3,few,-,TRBV21-1,TGTGCCAGCAGCAAAGGGACAGGATCAGACCTATCTGGAAACACCATATATTTT,CASSKGTGSDLSGNTIYF
TRBJ2-1,-,TRBD2,TRBV27,TGTGCCAGCGAGCCAGCGGGGGGGCGCTTTGAGCAGTTCTTC,CASEPAGGRFEQFF
TRBJ1-2,-,-,TRBV23-1,TGCGCCAGCAGTCAAAGAGGGCCTCTGAAGACCCACTATGGCTACACCTTC,CASSQRGPLKTHYGYTF
TRBJ1-5,-,TRBD1,TRBV7-9,TGTGCCAGCAGTTCGAGCGGGGCAGGGGGCTCGCCCCAGCATTTT,CASSSSGAGGSPQHF
TRBJ2-7,once,-,TRBV5-5,TGTGCCAGCAGCTTCATTGGCGGTTACGAGCAGTACTTC,CASSFIGGYEQYF
TRBJ1-6,-,-,TRBV5-6,TGTGCCAGCAGCGCGGAGGGTGAGTCCTATAATTCACCCCTCCACTTT,CASSAEGESYNSPLHF
TRBJ2-7,few,-,TRBV5-6,TGTGCCAGCAGCTTGGGGGCAGGGGAGCAGTACTTC,CASSLGAGEQYF
TRBJ1-5,-,TRBD1,TRBV4-1,TGCGCCAGCAGCCACCGCAGGGGGGATCAGCCCCAGCATTTT,CASSHRRGDQPQHF
TRBJ1-5,-,-,TRBV19,TGTGCCAGTAGTATCGGGGGAGGGGGCAATCAGCCCCAGCATTTT,CASSIGGGGNQPQHF
TRBJ1-3,-,TRBD1,TRBV7-2,TGTGCCAGCAGCTGGGACAGGGTTGGAAACACCATATATTTT,CASSWDRVGNTIYF
TRBJ2-7,-,TRBD1,TRBV4-3,TGCGCCAGCAGCCACGAGCTCGCGACAGGGGCCTACGAGCAGTACTTC,CASSHELATGAYEQYF
TRBJ1-2,-,-,TRBV9,TGTGCCAGCAGCGTAGCTCAACAGGAGCCCCCGGGTGGCTACACCTTC,CASSVAQQEPPGGYTF
TRBJ2-5,-,-,TRBV7-2,TGTGCCAGCAGCTTAGCGAGACTCATCCCCAAAGAGACCCAGTACTTC,CASSLARLIPKETQYF
TRBJ2-1,-,TRBD2,TRBV9,TGTGCCAGCAGCGTAGGGGAGCGGGGGACCTCCTACAATGAGCAGTTCTTC,CASSVGERGTSYNEQFF
TRBJ2-1,-,TRBD2,TRBV16,TGTGCCAGCAGCCAATTACAGACTAGCGGGGGCCCTAGCTCCTACAATGAGCAGTTCTTC,CASSQLQTSGGPSSYNEQFF
TRBJ1-1,-,-,TRBV2,TGTGCCAGCACACAGATGGTGGCTTTCTTT,CASTQMVAFF
TRBJ1-6,-,-,TRBV4-3,TGCGCCAGCAACGAGATCGGGGGGGATTATAATTCACCCCTCCACTTT,CASNEIGGDYNSPLHF
TRBJ1-5,-,TRBD1,TRBV27,TGTGCCACCCGACACAGGGGTAGGAGAAATCAGCCCCAGCATTTT,CATRHRGRRNQPQHF
TRBJ2-7,-,-,TRBV7-9,TGTGCCAGCAGCTCCCGCGGGGGCGGGTACGAGCAGTACTTC,CASSSRGGGYEQYF